This T cell receptor beta chain was identified in a study of cytomegalovirus exposure and HLA in healthy donors. Both 60 Vbeta primers and 13 Jbeta primers went into the PCR. The method was immunoSEQ multiplex PCR; TCRdb's version includes in-frame clones alone and lacks a portion of them. The data show more than 100,000 clones, around four fifths seen once. Germline CDR1 and CDR2: GTSNPN and SVGIG (reference sequence). This CDR3 contains 12 residues. The V end lost 1 base, the J end lost 3 bases, and 5 bases lay between the germline ends. Material: PBMCs. The chain is built from TRBV30 and TRBJ2-3, with no clear D. The clonotype was recovered from a man in his sixties in good health and CMV-seropositive. Here the CDR3 DNA reads TGTGCCTGGAGTGCCCAGACAGATACGCAGTATTTT. Its protein product is CAWSAQTDTQYF.